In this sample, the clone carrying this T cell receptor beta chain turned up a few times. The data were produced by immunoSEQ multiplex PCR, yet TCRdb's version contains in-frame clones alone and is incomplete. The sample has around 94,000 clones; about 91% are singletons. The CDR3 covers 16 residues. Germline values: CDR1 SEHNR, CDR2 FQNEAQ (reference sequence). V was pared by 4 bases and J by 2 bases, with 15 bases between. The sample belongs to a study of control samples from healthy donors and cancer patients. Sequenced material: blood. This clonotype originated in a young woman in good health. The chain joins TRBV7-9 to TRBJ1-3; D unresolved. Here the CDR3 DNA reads TGTGCCAGCAGCTCCACCTCAAATCGTGCTGGAAACACCATATATTTT. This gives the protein CASSSTSNRAGNTIYF.